This T cell receptor (beta chain) was found in a study of sequential checkpoint blockade in melanoma. Across the whole study: Both treatment sequences were followed by maintenance nivolumab.

A word on this clone: As yet, its antigen is unknown.

Study findings and constraints: Clinical benefit was about 30 times likelier when tumor T-cell fraction and clonality increased. Tumor T-cell fraction and clonality correlated with PD-L1 and CD8+ counts.

Some clones are missing from TCRdb's copy, which holds only in-frame ones; the method was immunoSEQ multiplex PCR. The sample has thousands of clones, around 24% seen once; the top ten hold about a tenth. As for treatment: randomized to nivolumab then ipilimumab (arm A) or the reverse (arm B). This receptor was obtained from a human donor with melanoma. The sample consisted of tumor tissue (inferred from file names), taken from a patient given nivolumab and ipilimumab in sequence.

The DNA for the CDR3 is TGTGCCACCACCCCGGGGGGCACTCAGCCCCAGCATTTT. Residues: CATTPGGTQPQHF. The chain links TRBV6-8 to TRBJ1-5; possible D gene TRBD1, 6 bases. Germline loops: CDR1 MNHGY, CDR2 SAAAGT. The CDR3 has 13 residues. V was cut by 10 bases and J by 6 bases, with 16 bases left in between.